This TCR beta chain is from a study of cytomegalovirus exposure and HLA in healthy donors. The study ran its PCR with 60 Vbeta and 13 Jbeta primers. Libraries were prepared by immunoSEQ multiplex PCR; TCRdb keeps only in-frame clonotypes and omits some of them. Here the sample table reports roughly 80,000 clones. Trimming cost V 4 bases and J 3 bases, with 19 bases left between them. The CDR3 consists of 17 residues. Germline values: CDR1 SGHRS, CDR2 YFSETQ. V usage is TRBV5-1 and J usage is TRBJ1-4; the D gene is possibly TRBD1 (5 bases). Sequenced: PBMCs. The TCR comes from a man aged 50-60 years in good health and CMV-seropositive. The CDR3 DNA sequence: TGCGCCAGCAGCACGGGACGGGGGGAAGGCGCTAATGAAAAACTGTTTTTT. Translated, it gives CASSTGRGEGANEKLFF.